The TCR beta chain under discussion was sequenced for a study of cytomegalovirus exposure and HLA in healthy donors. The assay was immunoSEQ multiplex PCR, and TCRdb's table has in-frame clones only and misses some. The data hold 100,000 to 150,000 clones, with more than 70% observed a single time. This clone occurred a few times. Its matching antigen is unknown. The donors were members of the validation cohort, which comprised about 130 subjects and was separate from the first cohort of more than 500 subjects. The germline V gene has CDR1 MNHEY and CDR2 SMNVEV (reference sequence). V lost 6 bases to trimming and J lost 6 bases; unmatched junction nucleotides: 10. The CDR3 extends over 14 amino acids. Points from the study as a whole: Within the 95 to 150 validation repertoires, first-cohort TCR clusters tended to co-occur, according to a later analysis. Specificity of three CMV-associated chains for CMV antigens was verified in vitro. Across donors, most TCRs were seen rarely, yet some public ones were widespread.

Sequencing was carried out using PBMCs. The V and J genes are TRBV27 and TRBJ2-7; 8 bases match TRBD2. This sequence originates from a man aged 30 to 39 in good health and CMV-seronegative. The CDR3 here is CASSSGGFVAEQYF. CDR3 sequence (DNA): TGTGCCAGCAGCTCGGGAGGGTTTGTTGCCGAGCAGTACTTC.